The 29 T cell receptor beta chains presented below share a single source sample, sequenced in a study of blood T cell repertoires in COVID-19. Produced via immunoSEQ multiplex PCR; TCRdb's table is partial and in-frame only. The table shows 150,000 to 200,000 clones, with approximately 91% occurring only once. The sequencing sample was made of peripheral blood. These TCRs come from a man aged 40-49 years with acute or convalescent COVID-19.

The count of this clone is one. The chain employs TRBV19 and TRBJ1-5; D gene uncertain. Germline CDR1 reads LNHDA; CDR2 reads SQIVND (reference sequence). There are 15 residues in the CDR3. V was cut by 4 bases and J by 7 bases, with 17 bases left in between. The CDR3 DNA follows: TGTGCCAGTAGTACCAATCTCTCGTCTCGGCAGCCCCAGCATTTT. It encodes CASSTNLSSRQPQHF. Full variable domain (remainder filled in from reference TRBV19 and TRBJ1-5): DGGITQSPKYLFRKEGQNVTLSCEQNLNHDAMYWYRQDPGQGLRLIYYSQIVNDFQKGDIAEGYSVSREKKESFPLTVTSAQKNPTAFYLCASSTNLSSRQPQHFGDGTRLSIL.

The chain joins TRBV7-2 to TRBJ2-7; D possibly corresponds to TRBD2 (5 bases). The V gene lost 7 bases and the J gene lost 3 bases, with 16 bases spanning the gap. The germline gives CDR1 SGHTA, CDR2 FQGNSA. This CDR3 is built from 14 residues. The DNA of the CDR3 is TGTGCCAGCACCCACGTAAGAGGAGGCTACGAGCAGTACTTC. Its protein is CASTHVRGGYEQYF.

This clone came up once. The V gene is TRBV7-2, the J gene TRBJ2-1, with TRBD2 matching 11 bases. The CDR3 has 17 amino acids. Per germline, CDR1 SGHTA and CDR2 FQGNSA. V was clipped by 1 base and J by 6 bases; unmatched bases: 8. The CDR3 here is CASSLVLRLAGGNEQFF. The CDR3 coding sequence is TGTGCCAGCAGCTTAGTGCTAAGGCTAGCGGGGGGCAATGAGCAGTTCTTC.

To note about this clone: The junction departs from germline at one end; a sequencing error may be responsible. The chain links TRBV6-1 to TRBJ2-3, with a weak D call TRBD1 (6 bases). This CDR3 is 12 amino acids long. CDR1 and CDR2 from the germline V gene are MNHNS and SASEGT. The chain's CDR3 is CASSERAGAPGF. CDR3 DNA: TGTGCCAGCAGTGAAAGGGCAGGGGCGCCGGGGTTT.

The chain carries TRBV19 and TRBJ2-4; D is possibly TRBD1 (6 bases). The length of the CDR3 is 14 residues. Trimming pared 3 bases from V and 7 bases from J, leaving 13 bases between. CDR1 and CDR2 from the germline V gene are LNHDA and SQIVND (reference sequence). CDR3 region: CASSIQDSPNIQYF. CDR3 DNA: TGTGCCAGTAGTATTCAGGACAGCCCTAACATTCAGTACTTC.

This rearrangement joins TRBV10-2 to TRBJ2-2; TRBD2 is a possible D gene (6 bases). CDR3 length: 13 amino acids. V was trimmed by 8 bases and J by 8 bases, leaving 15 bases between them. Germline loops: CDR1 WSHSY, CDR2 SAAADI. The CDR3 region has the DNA TGCGCCAGCTTAGGGGAGGTAGGGGGGGAGCTGTTTTTT. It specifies CASLGEVGGELFF.

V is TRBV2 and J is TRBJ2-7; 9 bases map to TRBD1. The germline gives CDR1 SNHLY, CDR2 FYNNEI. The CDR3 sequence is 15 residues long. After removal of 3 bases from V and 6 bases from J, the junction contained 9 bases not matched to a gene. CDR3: CASSDLGQGSTEQYF. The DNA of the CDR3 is TGTGCCAGCAGTGACCTGGGACAGGGTTCCACCGAGCAGTACTTC.

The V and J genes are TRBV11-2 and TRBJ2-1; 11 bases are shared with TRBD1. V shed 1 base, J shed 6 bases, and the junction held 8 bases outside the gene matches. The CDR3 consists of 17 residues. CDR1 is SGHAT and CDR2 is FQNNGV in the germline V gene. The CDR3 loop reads CASSLVSGQGAGNEQFF. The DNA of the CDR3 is TGTGCCAGCAGCTTAGTTAGCGGACAGGGGGCAGGCAATGAGCAGTTCTTC.

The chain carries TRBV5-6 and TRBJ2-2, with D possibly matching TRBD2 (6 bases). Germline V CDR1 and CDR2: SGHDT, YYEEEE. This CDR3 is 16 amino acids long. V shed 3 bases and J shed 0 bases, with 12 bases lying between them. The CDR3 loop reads CASSSIGRTNTGELFF. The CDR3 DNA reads TGTGCCAGCAGCTCGATCGGGAGAACGAACACCGGGGAGCTGTTTTTT. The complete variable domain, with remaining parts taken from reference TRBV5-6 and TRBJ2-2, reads DAGVTQSPTHLIKTRGQQVTLRCSPKSGHDTVSWYQQALGQGPQFIFQYYEEEERQRGNFPDRFSGHQFPNYSSELNVNALLLGDSALYLCASSSIGRTNTGELFFGEGSRLTVL.

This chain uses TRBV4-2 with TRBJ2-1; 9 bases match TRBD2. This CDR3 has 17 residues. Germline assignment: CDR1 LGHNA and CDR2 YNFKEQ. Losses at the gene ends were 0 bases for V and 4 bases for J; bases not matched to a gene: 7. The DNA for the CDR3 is TGTGCCAGCAGCCAAGATGGAGCGGGGGGCCAGTACAATGAGCAGTTCTTC. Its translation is CASSQDGAGGQYNEQFF.

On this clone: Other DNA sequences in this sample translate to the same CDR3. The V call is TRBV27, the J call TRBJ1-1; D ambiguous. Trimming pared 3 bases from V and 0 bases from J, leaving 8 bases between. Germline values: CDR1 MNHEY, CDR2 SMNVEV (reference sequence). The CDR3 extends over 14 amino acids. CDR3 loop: CASSLNGMNTEAFF. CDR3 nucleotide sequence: TGTGCCAGCAGTTTGAACGGTATGAACACTGAAGCTTTCTTT.

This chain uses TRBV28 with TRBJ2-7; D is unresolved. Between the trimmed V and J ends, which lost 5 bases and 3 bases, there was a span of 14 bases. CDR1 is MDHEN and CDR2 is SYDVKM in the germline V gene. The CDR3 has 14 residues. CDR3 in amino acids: CASSNPTTYYEQYF. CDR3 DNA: TGTGCCAGCAGTAACCCCACTACCTACTACGAGCAGTACTTC.

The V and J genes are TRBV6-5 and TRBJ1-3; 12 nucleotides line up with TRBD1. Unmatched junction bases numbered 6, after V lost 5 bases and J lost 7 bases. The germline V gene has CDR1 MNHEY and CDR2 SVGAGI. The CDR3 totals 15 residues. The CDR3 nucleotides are TGTGCCAGCAGTACACGGGACAGGGGGCGGAACACCATATATTTT. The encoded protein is CASSTRDRGRNTIYF.

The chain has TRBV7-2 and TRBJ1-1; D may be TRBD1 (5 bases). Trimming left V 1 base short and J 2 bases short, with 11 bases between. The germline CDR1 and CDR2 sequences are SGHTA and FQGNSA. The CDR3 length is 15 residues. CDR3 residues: CASSLVRTSNTEAFF. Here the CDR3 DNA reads TGTGCCAGCAGCTTAGTCCGGACAAGTAACACTGAAGCTTTCTTT.

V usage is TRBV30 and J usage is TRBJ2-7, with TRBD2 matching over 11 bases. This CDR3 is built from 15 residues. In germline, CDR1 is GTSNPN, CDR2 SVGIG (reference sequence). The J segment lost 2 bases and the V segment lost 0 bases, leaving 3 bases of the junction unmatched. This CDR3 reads CAWSVQTSGAYEQYF. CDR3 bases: TGTGCCTGGAGTGTACAGACTAGCGGGGCCTACGAGCAGTACTTC.

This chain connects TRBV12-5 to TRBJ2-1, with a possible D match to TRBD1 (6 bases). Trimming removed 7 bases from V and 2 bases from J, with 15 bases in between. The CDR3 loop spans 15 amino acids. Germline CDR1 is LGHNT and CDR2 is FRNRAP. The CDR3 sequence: CASEDPTGTYNEQFF. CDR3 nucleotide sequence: TGTGCTAGTGAAGACCCGACAGGAACCTACAATGAGCAGTTCTTC.

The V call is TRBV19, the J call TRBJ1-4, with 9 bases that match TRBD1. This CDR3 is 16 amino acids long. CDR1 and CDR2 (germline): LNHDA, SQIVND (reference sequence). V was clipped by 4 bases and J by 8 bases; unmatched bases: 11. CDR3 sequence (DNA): TGTGCCAGTAGTAAAGGCTTGGACAGGGGTTACGAAAAACTGTTTTTT. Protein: CASSKGLDRGYEKLFF.

DNA for the CDR3: TGTGCCAGCATTAACAATAGCTGGCTGTTCGACAATGAGCAGTTCTTC. It encodes CASINNSWLFDNEQFF. The chain is built from TRBV28 and TRBJ2-1; D is unresolved. From germline, CDR1 is MDHEN and CDR2 SYDVKM. Trimming left V 7 bases short and J 5 bases short, with 21 bases between. The CDR3 has 16 residues.

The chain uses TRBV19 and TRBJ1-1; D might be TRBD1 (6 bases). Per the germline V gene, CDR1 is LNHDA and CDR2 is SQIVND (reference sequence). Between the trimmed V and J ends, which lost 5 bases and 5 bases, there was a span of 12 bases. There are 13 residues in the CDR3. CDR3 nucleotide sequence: TGTGCCAGTAGTTACAGGGTTGGAACTGAAGCTTTCTTT. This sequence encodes CASSYRVGTEAFF.

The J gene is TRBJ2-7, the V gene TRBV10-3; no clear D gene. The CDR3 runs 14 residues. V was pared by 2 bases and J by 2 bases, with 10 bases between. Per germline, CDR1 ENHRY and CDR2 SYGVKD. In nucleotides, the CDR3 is TGTGCCATCAGTGAGGGCGGTTGGACCTACGAGCAGTACTTC. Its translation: CAISEGGWTYEQYF.

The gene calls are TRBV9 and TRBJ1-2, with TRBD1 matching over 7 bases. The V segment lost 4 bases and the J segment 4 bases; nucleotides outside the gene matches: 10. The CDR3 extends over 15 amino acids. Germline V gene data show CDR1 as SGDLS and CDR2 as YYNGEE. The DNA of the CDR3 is TGTGCCAGCAGCTCCCGGGACAGTATTTTCTATGGCTACACCTTC. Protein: CASSSRDSIFYGYTF.

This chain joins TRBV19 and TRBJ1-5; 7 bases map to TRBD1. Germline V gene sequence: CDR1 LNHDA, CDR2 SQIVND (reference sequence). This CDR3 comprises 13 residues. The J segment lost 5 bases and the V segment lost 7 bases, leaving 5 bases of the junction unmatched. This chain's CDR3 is CASTRGADQPQHF. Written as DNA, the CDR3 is TGTGCCAGTACCAGGGGGGCGGATCAGCCCCAGCATTTT.

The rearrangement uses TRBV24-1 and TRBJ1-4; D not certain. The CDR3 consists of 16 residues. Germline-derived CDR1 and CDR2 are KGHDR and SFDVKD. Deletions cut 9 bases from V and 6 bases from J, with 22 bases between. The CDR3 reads CATGEPAPLNHEKLFF. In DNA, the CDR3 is TGTGCCACCGGAGAGCCGGCACCTTTAAATCATGAAAAACTGTTTTTT.

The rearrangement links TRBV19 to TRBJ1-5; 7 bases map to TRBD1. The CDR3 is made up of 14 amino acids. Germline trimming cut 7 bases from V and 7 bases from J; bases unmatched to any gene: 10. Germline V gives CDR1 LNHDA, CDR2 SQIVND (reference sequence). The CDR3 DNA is TGTGCCAGTACCCAGACAGGGTCGGGGCAGCCCCAGCATTTT. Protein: CASTQTGSGQPQHF.

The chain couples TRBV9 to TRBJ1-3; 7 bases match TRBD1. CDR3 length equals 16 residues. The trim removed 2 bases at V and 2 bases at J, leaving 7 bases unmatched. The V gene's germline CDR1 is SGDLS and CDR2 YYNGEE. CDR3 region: CASSVGTAGTGNTIYF. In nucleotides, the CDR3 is TGTGCCAGCAGCGTTGGGACAGCGGGCACTGGAAACACCATATATTTT.

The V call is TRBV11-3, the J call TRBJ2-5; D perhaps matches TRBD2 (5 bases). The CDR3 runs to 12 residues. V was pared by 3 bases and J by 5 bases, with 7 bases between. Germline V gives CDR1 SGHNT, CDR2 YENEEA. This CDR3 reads CASSFSGETQYF. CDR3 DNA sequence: TGTGCCAGCAGCTTTTCGGGGGAGACCCAGTACTTC.

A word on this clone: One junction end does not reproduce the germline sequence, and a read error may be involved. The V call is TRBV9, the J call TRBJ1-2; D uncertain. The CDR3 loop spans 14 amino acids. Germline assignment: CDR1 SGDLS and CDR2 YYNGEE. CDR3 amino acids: CASSVGPKGVGYPF. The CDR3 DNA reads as TGTGCCAGCAGCGTCGGCCCCAAGGGAGTTGGCTATCCCTTC.

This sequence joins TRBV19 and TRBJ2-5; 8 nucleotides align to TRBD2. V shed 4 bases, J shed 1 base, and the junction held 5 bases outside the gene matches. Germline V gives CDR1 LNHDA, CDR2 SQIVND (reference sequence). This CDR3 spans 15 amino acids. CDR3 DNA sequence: TGTGCCAGTAGTACTAATAGCGGGACCCAAGAGACCCAGTACTTC. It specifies CASSTNSGTQETQYF.

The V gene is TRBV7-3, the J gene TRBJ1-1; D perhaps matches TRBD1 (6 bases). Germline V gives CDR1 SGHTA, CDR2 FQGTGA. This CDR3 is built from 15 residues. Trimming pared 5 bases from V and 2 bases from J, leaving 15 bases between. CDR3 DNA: TGTGCCAGCAGCCTCAACAGGGTGGGTAACACTGAAGCTTTCTTT. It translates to CASSLNRVGNTEAFF.